This T cell receptor beta chain was identified in a study of cytomegalovirus exposure and HLA in healthy donors. Study-level points and caveats: Cytomegalovirus association was listed for about 150 TCR beta chains.

This PCR relied on a set of 60 Vbeta primers and 13 Jbeta primers. Profiled with immunoSEQ multiplex PCR; TCRdb holds only in-frame clones, not every one. Among fewer than 250,000 clones listed, around four fifths were seen once. Note on this clone: Its antigen is still unknown.

The CDR3 is 15 amino acids. CDR1 MGHDK and CDR2 SYGVNS come from the germline V gene. V dropped 0 bases and J dropped 7; count of bases not matched to a gene: 4. The origin of this receptor is a male donor in good health and CMV-seronegative. This chain uses TRBV25-1 with TRBJ2-1; TRBD2 matches at 9 bases. Sequencing was carried out using PBMCs. DNA for the CDR3: TGTGCCAGCAGTGAATATGCGGGAGGGCCTAATGAGCAGTTCTTC. This gives the protein CASSEYAGGPNEQFF.